This T cell receptor (beta chain) comes out of a study of PD-1 blockade in classical Hodgkin lymphoma. Every patient was affected by relapse after autologous stem cell transplantation, while exposure to brentuximab vedotin was not uniform. The V gene's germline CDR1 is GTSNPN and CDR2 SVGIG (reference sequence). The CDR3 is made up of 12 amino acids. Trimming took 0 bases from V and 9 from J, leaving 9 bases between them. The data were produced by immunoSEQ multiplex PCR, yet TCRdb's version contains in-frame clones alone and is incomplete. The sample has about 72,000 clones; just over 90% are singletons.

Sequences were derived from peripheral blood mononuclear cells (PBMCs), sampled at baseline. The rearrangement uses TRBV30 and TRBJ2-1; TRBD2 is a possible D gene (5 bases). The sequence derives from a human donor with classical Hodgkin lymphoma. CDR3 in amino acids: CAWSVQGGEQFF. The CDR3 DNA follows: TGTGCCTGGAGTGTACAAGGAGGTGAGCAGTTCTTC.